This T cell receptor (beta chain) appears in the sequencing data of a study of blood T cell repertoires in COVID-19 (dated by TCRdb to about 2020). General notes on the study: Samples from collaborators originated in the United States, Italy and Spain and spanned both the acute and convalescent phases of COVID-19. The sample metadata nearly always contained a de-identified subject ID, COVID-19 status, age in years and sex. The material from the prospective study consisted of cDNA or gDNA derived from T cells, B-cell-depleted T cells, or PBMCs. The samples were drawn from two sources: the first 160 participants of the ongoing ImmuneRACE study, and 1,000 to 1,500 subjects contributed by 6 global collaborators. The repertoires were made available in a free public database intended to serve as a resource for research on the immune response to SARS-CoV-2. Where available, HLA class I and class II types were obtained from metadata supplied by the sample provider rather than from assay-based typing. Subjects who had been exposed to COVID-19, were actively infected with it, or had recovered from it provided the deeply sampled blood TCRbeta repertoires that made up the dataset.

Participants in the prospective study were enrolled through a virtual design, were aged about 18 to 89 years, and lived in approximately 24 United States geographic areas. In the prospective study, cohorts were assigned on the basis of participant-reported clinical history obtained from a screening survey and a study questionnaire. Recovered participants in ImmuneRACE Cohort 3 were defined by two consecutive negative NP/OP PCR tests, clearance by a healthcare professional, or resolution of symptoms. In the prospective study, whole blood, serum and a nasopharyngeal or oropharyngeal swab were collected from each participant by mobile phlebotomists. Over a roughly 2-month period, participants in the prospective study had the option of providing additional blood draws and questionnaires. Prospective study blood samples were shipped either frozen or at room temperature before DNA extraction. Broad study findings and their caveats: How much clinical and demographic metadata was included differed by source and by participant, and the metadata was provided uncurated.

The immunoSEQ Assay, a bias-controlled multiplex PCR, was used to amplify TCRbeta CDR3 regions from genomic DNA. Per the original workflow: The number of nucleated cells in each sample was estimated from the amplification of reference gene primers within the assay. Sequence reads were collapsed and filtered to measure the absolute abundance of every unique TCRbeta CDR3 rearrangement. For each sample, productive Simpson clonality was calculated by taking the square root of Simpson's diversity index across productive rearrangements. Imported from immuneACCESS, the table was reduced by TCRdb to in-frame sequences with V and J called. These copies leave out some clones; in studies compared against another copy, an unresolved V gene accounts for under half, and the cause of the remainder is not known. For V, J and clone size, that table is used; D and trimming come from the DNA. For this sample the table gives fewer than 150,000 clones, of which roughly 87% were detected only once. The ten most abundant clones make up approximately 20% of the sample.

With regard to this clone: Its antigen is unknown. No per-base quality is available; no much larger clone lies one base away.

The CDR3, cysteine through phenylalanine, is 15 amino acids long. Just the 45-base CDR3 DNA is kept, in frame starting at base 1. CDR1 and CDR2 are read off the germline V gene as MDHEN and SYDVKM. V is cut back by 7 bases and J by 4 bases, with 6 bases in the junction unmatched. This clonotype originated in a man between 25 and 39 years old who had recovered from COVID-19. The receptor chain draws on TRBV28 and TRBJ2-1; a stretch of 11 junction bases matches TRBD2. Material for sequencing was PBMCs or T cells enriched from blood (not recorded which). At the DNA level, the sequence is TGTGCCAGCATTCCGGGGACTAGCGGATACAATGAGCAGTTCTTC. This gives the protein CASIPGTSGYNEQFF. Reference TRBV28 and TRBJ2-1 proteins supply the regions before and after the CDR3; the full variable domain is: DVKVTQSSRYLVKRTGEKVFLECVQDMDHENMFWYRQDPGLGLRLIYFSYDVKMKEKGDIPEGYSVSREKKERFSLILESASTNQTSMYLCASIPGTSGYNEQFFGPGTRLTVL.